The entry below gives a single TCR beta chain sequence along with its context. The sample belongs to a study of shared clonotypes between healthy human individuals. Each subset's genomic DNA was split evenly across several immunoSEQ plates. Profiled with immunoSEQ multiplex PCR; TCRdb holds only in-frame clones, not every one. The sample shows 2 million to 2.5 million clones, around 95% of them seen only once. Germline CDR1 LGHNA, CDR2 YSLEER. The CDR3 runs to 16 residues. Trimming cost V 3 bases and J 8 bases, with 20 bases left between them. The sequence derives from a man aged 18 to 30 in good health. The sequenced material came from naive CD4+ T cells sorted from blood. Subset in this sample: CD45RA+ positively selected. The chain links TRBV4-3 to TRBJ2-1; D is uncertain. The CDR3 bases are TGCGCCAGCAGCCACGTAGCCAATGGGGATGGGGATGAGCAGTTCTTC. Translated, it gives CASSHVANGDGDEQFF.